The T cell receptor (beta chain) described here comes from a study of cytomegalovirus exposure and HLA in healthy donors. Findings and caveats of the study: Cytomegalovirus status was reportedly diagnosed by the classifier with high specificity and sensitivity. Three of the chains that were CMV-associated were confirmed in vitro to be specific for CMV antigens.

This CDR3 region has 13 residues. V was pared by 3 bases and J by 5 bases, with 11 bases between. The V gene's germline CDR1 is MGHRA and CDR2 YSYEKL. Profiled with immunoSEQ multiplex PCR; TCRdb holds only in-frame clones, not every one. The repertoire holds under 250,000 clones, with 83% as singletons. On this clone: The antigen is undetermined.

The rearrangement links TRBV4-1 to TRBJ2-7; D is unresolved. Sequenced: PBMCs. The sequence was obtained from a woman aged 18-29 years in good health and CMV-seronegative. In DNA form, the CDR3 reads TGCGCCAGCAGCCAGTTCGGGTACAACGAGCAGTACTTC. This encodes CASSQFGYNEQYF.